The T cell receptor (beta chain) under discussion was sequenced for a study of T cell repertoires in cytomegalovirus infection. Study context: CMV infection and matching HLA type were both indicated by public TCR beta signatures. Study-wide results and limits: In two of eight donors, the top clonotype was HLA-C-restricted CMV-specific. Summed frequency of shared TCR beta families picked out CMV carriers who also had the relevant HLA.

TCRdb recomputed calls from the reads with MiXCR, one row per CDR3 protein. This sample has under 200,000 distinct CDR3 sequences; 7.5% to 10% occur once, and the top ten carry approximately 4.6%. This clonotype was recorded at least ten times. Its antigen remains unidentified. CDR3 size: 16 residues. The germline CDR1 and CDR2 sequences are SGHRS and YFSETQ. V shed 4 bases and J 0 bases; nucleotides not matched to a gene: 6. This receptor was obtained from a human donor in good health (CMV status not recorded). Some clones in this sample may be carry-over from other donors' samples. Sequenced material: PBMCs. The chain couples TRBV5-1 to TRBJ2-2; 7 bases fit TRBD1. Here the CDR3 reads CASSINRGPNTGELFF. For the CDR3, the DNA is TGCGCCAGCAGCATTAACAGGGGTCCGAACACCGGGGAGCTGTTTTTT.